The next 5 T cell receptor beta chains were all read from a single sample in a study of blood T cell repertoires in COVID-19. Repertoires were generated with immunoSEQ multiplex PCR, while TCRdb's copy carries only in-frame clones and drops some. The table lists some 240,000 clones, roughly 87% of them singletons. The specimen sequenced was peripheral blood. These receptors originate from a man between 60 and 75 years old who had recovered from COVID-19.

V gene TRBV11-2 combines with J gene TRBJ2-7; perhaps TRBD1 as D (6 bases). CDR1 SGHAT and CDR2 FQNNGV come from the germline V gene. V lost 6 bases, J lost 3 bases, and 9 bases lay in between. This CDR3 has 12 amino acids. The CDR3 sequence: CASSRGFYEQYF. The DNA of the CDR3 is TGTGCCAGCAGTAGGGGGTTCTACGAGCAGTACTTC.

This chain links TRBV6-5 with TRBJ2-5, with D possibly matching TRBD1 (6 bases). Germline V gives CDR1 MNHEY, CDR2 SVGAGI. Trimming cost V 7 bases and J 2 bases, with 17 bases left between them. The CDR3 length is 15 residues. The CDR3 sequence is CASTKTQGRQETQYF. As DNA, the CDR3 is TGTGCCAGCACGAAAACTCAGGGGAGACAAGAGACCCAGTACTTC.

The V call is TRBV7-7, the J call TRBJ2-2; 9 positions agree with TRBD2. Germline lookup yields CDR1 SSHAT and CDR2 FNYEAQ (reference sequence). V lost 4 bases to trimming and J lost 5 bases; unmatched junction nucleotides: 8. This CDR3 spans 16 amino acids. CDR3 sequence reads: CASSSFSGGLTGELFF. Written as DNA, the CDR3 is TGTGCCAGCAGCTCCTTTAGCGGGGGCCTAACCGGGGAGCTGTTTTTT.

The CDR3 DNA reads TGTGCCAGCAGCGCAGACAGGGGCCCCGCTAATGAGCAGTTCTTC. Amino acids: CASSADRGPANEQFF. This rearrangement joins TRBV6-5 to TRBJ2-1; 8 nucleotides align to TRBD1. Germline trimming cut 6 bases from V and 7 bases from J; bases unmatched to any gene: 11. The CDR3 loop spans 15 amino acids. Germline values: CDR1 MNHEY, CDR2 SVGAGI.

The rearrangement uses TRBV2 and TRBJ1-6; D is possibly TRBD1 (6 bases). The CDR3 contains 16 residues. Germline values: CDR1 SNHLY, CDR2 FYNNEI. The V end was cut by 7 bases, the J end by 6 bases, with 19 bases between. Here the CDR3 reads CASTLGGGRSNSPLHF. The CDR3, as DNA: TGTGCCAGCACCTTAGGGGGAGGGCGAAGTAATTCACCCCTCCACTTT.